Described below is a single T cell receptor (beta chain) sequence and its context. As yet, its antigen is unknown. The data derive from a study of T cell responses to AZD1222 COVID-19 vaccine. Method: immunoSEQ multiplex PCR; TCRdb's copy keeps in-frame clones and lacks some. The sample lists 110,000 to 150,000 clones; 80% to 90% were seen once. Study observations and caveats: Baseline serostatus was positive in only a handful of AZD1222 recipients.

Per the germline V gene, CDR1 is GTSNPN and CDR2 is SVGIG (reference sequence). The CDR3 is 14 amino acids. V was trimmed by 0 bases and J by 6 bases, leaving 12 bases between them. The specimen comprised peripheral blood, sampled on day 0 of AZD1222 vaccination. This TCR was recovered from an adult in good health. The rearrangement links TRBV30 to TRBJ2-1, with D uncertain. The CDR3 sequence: CAWSVGLELNEQFF. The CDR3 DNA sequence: TGTGCCTGGAGTGTAGGGTTGGAACTCAATGAGCAGTTCTTC.